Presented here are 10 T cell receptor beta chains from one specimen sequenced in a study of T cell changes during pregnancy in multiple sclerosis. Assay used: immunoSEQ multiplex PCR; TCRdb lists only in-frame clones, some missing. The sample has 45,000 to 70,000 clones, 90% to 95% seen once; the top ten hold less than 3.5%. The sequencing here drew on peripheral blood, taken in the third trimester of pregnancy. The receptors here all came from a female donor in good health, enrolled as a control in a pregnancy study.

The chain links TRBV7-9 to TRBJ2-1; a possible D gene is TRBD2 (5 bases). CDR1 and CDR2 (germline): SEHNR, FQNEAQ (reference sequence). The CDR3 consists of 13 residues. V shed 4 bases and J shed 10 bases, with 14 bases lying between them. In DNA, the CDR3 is TGTGCCAGCAGCTCCGGCCTAGCATCCGAGCAGTTCTTC. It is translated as CASSSGLASEQFF. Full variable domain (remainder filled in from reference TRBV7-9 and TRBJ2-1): DTGVSQNPRHKITKRGQNVTFRCDPISEHNRLYWYRQTLGQGPEFLTYFQNEAQLEKSRLLSDRFSAERPKGSFSTLEIQRTEQGDSAMYLCASSSGLASEQFFGPGTRLTVL.

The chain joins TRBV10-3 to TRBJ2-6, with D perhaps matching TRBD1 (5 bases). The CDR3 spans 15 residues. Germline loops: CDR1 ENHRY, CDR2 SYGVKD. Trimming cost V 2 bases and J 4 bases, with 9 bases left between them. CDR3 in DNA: TGTGCCATCAGTGAGCAAGGGGTCGGGGCCAACGTCCTGACTTTC. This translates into CAISEQGVGANVLTF.

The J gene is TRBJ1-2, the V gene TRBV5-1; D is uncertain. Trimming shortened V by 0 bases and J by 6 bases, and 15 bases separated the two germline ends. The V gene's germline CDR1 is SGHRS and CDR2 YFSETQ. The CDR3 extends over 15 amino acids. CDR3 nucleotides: TGCGCCAGCAGCTTGGACCCGGGGATCCTTAATGGCTACACCTTC. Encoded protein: CASSLDPGILNGYTF.

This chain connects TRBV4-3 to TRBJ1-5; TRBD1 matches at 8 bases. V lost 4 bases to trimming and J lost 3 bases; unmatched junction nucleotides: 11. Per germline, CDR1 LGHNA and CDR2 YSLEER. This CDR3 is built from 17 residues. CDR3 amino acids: CASSRDHLQGDNQPQHF. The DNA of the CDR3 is TGCGCCAGCAGCCGAGACCACCTACAGGGGGACAATCAGCCCCAGCATTTT.

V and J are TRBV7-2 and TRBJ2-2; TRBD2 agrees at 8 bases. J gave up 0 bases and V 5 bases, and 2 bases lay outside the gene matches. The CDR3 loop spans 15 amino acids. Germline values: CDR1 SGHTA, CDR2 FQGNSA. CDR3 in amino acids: CASSRGGTNTGELFF. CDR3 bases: TGTGCCAGCAGCCGCGGGGGGACGAACACCGGGGAGCTGTTTTTT.

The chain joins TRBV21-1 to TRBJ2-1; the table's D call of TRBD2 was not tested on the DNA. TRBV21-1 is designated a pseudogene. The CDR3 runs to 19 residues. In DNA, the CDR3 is TGTGCCAGCAGCAAAGAACGGACAGGGACTAGCGGGCCCTACAATGAGCAGTTCTTC. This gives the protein CASSKERTGTSGPYNEQFF.

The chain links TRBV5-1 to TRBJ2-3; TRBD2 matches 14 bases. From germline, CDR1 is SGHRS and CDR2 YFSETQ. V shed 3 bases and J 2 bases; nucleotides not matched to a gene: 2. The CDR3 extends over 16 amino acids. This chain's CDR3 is CASSWGLAGATDTQYF. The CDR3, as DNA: TGCGCCAGCAGCTGGGGACTAGCGGGGGCCACAGATACGCAGTATTTT.

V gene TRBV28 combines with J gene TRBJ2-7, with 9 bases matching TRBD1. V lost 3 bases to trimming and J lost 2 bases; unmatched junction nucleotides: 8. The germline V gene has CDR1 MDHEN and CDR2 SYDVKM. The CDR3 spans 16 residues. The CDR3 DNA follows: TGTGCCAGCAGTTTCATCGGGACAGGGTCGCCCTACGAGCAGTACTTC. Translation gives CASSFIGTGSPYEQYF.

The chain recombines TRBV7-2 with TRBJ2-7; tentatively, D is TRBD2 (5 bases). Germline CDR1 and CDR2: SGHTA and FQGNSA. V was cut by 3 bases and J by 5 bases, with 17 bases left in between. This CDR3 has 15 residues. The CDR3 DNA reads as TGTGCCAGCAGCTTCTCGGAACTAGTTGGCGACGAGCAGTACTTC. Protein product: CASSFSELVGDEQYF.

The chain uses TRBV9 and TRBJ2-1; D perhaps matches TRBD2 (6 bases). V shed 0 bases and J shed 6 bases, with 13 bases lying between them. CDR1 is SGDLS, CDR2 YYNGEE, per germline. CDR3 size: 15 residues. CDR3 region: CASSVVGTSLNEQFF. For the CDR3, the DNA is TGTGCCAGCAGCGTAGTCGGGACTTCCCTCAATGAGCAGTTCTTC.